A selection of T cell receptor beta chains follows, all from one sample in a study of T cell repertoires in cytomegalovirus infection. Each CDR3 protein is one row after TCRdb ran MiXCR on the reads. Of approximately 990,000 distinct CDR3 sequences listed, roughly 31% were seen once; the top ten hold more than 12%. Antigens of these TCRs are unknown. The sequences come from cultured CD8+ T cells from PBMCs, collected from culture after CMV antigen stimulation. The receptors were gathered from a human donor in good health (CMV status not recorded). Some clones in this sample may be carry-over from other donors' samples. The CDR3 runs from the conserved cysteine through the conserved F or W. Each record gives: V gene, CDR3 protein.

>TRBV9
CASSVVSLPSYNEQFF
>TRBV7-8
CASSPLPSGAYEQYF
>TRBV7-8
CASSNRDRDFYGYTF
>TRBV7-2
CASSLGGVTTEAFF
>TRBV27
CASSSLQANQPQHF
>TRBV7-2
CASSFLGVEQFF
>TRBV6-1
CASSEGHDYEQYF
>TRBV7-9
CASSLVGTGPNEQFF
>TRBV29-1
CSLLKGYEQFF
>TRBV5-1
CASSLESIGMNTEAFF
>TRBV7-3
CASSHFRGPHEKLFF
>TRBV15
CATSRAYAPGANVLTF
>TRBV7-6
CASSLLNRDEQYF
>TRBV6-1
CASSVWTSVGNEQFF
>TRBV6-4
CASRQTLSPGTGDSPLHF
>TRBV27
CASSLSADSGNTIYF
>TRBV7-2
CASSLGGATGELFF
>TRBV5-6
CASRPGPNSMNTEAFF
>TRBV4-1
CASSHTDQYNSPLHF
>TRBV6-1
CASGGGVDYNEQFF
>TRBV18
CASSQLDRDSPLHF
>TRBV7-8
CASSLGLIGNEQFF
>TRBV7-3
CASSLYVQGSYEQYF
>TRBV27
CASSYYLPADRANTEAFF
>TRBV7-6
CAIYRGYGYGYTF
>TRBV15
CATSRTGTGLINEQFF
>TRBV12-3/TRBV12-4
CASISVLDTEAFF
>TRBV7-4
CASSLLGRGAPEAFF
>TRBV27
CASSLSARANEQYF
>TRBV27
CASSGGAGPLDEQFF